This T cell receptor (beta chain) was found in a study of Ad26.COV2.S vaccination and SARS-CoV-2 variants. Study-wide findings and caveats: The TCR-based breadth and depth measures might underestimate overall T cell responses.

Note on this clone: Its antigen remains unknown.

Germline loops: CDR1 MNHNS, CDR2 SASEGT. CDR3 length equals 14 residues. V shed 4 bases, J shed 0 bases, and the junction held 0 bases outside the gene matches. Treatment indicated: around 19 received Ad26.COV2.S at low or high dose, single or two shots; five or six received placebo; per-sample allocation not given. All samples were drawn on day 63, counting from the first vaccine or placebo injection. Immunization relied on an Ad26 vector, which expressed Wuhan-strain SARS-CoV-2 spike. TCRdb keeps only in-frame clones here, not all; method: immunoSEQ multiplex PCR. The data show about 400,000 clones, around 91% seen once.

Material: peripheral blood, obtained in a trial of Ad26.COV2.S vaccine versus placebo. This chain links TRBV6-1 with TRBJ2-1; TRBD2 matches 7 bases. This TCR came from a person aged 18-65 years who received the Ad26.COV2.S COVID-19 vaccine or a placebo. Written as DNA, the CDR3 is TGTGCCAGCAGTGTAGCGGGCTCCTACAATGAGCAGTTCTTC. Its translation: CASSVAGSYNEQFF.